This TCR beta chain was sequenced during a study of T cells expressing NK-cell markers. The overall study: In sorted CD3+CD56+NKG2C+, CD3+CD56+NKG2C- and CD3+CD56-NKG2C+ T cells, TCR beta repertoires were obtained.

Germline V gene sequence: CDR1 SEHNR, CDR2 FQNEAQ (reference sequence). The CDR3 runs to 15 residues. TCRdb re-called the 5' RACE reads, yielding one record per CDR3 amino acid sequence without DNA. Found here are more than 400,000 distinct CDR3 sequences; the top ten clones hold 7.3%. The V gene is TRBV7-9, the J gene TRBJ2-3; without DNA, the TCRdb call of TRBD1 cannot be checked. The sequence derives from a woman between 18 and 70 years old in good health. Input material: blood T cells: a sorted CD56 or NKG2C T cell subset, CD4+ or CD8+ T cells, or bulk PBMC T cells (not recorded which). CDR3 residues: CASSYRAEYTDTQYF.